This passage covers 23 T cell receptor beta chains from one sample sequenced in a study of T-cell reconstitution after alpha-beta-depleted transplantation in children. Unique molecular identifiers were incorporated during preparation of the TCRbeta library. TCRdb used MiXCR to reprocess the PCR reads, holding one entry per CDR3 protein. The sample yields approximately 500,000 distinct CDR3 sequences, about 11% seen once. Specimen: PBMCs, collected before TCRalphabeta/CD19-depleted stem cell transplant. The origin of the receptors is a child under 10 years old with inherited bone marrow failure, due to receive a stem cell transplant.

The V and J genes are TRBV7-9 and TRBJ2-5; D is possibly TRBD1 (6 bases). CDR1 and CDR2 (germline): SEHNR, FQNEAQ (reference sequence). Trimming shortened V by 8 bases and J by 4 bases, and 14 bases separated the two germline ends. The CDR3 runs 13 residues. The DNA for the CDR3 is TGTGCCAGCCAGGCGGGCAGGGGAGAGACCCAGTACTTC. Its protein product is CASQAGRGETQYF.

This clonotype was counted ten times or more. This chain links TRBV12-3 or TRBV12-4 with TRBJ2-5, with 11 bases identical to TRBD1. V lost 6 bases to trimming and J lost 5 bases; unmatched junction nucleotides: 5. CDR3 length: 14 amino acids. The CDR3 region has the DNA TGTGCCAGCAGCCGGGACAGGGGGTGGGAGACCCAGTACTTC. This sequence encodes CASSRDRGWETQYF.

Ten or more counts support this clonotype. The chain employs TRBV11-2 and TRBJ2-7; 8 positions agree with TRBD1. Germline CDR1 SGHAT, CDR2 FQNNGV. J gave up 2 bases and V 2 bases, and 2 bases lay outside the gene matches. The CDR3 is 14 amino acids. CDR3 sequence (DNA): TGTGCCAGCAGCTTAATCAGGGGGCCCTACGAGCAGTACTTC. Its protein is CASSLIRGPYEQYF.

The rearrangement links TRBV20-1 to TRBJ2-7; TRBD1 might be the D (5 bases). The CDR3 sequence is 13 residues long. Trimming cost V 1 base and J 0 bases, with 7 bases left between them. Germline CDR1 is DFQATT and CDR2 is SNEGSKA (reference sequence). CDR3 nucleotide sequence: TGCAGTGCTAGAGTGGACACCTCCTACGAGCAGTACTTC. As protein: CSARVDTSYEQYF.

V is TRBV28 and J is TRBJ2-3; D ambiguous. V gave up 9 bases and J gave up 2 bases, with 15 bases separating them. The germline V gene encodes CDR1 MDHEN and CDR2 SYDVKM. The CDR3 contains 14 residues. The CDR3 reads CASTWEQLTDTQYF. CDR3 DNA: TGTGCCAGTACCTGGGAACAGCTCACAGATACGCAGTATTTT.

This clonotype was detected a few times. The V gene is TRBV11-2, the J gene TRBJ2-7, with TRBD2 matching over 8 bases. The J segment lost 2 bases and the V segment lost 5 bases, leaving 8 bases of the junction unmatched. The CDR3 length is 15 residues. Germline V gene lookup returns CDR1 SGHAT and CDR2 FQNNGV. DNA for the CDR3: TGTGCCAGCAGCCTAACTCAGCGGGAGCCCTACGAGCAGTACTTC. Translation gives CASSLTQREPYEQYF.

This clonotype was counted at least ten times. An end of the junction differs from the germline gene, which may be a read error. CDR3 protein: CASSQDTNNERFF. The CDR3 DNA sequence: TGTGCCAGCAGCCAAGACACAAACAATGAGCGGTTCTTC. The V gene is TRBV7-9, the J gene TRBJ2-1; no reliable D call. Germline V gene sequence: CDR1 SEHNR, CDR2 FQNEAQ (reference sequence). The CDR3 is made up of 13 amino acids.

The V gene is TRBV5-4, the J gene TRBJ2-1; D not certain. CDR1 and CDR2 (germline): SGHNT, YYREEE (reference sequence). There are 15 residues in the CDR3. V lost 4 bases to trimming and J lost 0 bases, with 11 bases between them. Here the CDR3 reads CASSLSRNSYNEQFF. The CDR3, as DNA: TGTGCCAGCAGCCTGAGTAGGAACTCCTACAATGAGCAGTTCTTC.

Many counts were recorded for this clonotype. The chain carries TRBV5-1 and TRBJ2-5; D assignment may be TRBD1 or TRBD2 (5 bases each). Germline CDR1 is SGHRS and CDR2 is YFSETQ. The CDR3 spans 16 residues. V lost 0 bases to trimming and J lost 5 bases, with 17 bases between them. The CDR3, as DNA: TGCGCCAGCAGCTTGGAAGGGGCTAGCCGCGGGGAGACCCAGTACTTC. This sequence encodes CASSLEGASRGETQYF.

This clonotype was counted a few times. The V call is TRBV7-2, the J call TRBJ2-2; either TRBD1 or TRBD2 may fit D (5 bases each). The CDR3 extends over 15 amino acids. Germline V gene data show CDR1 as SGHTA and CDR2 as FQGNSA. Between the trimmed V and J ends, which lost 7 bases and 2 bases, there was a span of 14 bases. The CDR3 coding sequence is TGTGCCAGCACCTGGGGACGGATTAACACCGGGGAGCTGTTTTTT. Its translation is CASTWGRINTGELFF. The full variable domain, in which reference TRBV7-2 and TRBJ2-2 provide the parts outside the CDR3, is GAGVSQSPSNKVTEKGKDVELRCDPISGHTALYWYRQSLGQGLEFLIYFQGNSAPDKSGLPSDRFSAERTGGSVSTLTIQRTQQEDSAVYLCASTWGRINTGELFFGEGSRLTVL.

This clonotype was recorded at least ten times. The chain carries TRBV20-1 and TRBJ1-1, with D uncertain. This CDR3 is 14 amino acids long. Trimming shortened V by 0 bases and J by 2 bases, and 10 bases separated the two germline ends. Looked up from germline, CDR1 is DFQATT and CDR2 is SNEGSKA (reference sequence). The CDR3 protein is CSARDGGRNTEAFF. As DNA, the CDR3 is TGCAGTGCTAGAGATGGCGGGCGTAACACTGAAGCTTTCTTT.

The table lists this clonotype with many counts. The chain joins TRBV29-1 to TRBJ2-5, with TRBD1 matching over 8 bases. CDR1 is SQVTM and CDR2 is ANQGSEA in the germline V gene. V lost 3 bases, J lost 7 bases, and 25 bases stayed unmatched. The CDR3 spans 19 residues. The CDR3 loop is CSVDVRGRGPYVSRGTQYF. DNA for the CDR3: TGCAGCGTTGATGTGAGGGGCAGGGGGCCCTACGTATCAAGAGGGACCCAGTACTTC.

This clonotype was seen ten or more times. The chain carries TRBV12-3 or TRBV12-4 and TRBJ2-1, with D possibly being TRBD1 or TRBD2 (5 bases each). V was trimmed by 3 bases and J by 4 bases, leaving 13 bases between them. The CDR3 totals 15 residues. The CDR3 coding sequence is TGTGCCAGCAGTTTTGGGGGTCCGGAGTACAATGAGCAGTTCTTC. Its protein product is CASSFGGPEYNEQFF.

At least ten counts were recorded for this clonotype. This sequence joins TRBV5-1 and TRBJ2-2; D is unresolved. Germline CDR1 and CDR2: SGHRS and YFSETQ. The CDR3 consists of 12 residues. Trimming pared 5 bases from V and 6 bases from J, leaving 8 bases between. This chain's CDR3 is CASSYYPGELFF. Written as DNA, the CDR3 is TGCGCCAGCAGTTATTACCCCGGGGAGCTGTTTTTT.

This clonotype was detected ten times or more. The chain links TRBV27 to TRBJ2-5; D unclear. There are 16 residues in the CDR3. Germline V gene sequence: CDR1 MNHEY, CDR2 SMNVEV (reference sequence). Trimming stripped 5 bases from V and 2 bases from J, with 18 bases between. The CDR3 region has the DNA TGTGCCAGCAGTCCCATCAAGGGCAAGGAGCAAGAGACCCAGTACTTC. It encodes CASSPIKGKEQETQYF.

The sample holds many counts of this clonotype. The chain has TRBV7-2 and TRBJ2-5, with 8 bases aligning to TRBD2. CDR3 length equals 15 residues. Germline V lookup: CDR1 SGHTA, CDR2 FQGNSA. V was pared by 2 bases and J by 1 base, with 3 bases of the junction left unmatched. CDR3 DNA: TGTGCCAGCAGCTTATTCGGGGGGGCCCAAGAGACCCAGTACTTC. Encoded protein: CASSLFGGAQETQYF.

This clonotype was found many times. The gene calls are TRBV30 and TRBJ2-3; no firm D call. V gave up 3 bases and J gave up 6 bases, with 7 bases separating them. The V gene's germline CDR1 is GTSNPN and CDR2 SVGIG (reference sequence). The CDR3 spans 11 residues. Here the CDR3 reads CAWSKPDTQYF. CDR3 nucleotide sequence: TGTGCCTGGAGCAAGCCCGATACGCAGTATTTT.

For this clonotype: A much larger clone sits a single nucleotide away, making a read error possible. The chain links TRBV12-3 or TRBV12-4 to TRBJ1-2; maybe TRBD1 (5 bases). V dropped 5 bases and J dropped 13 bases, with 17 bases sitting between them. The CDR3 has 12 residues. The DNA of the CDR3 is TGTGCCAGCAGTGCCTCCAGGGTATATGGCACCTTC. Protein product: CASSASRVYGTF.

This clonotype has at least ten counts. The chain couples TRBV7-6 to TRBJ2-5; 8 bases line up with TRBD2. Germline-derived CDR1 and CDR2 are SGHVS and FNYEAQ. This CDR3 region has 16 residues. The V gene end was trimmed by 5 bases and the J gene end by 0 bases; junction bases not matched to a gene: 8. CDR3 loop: CASSRQTSEYQETQYF. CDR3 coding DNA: TGTGCCAGCAGCCGCCAGACTAGCGAGTACCAAGAGACCCAGTACTTC.

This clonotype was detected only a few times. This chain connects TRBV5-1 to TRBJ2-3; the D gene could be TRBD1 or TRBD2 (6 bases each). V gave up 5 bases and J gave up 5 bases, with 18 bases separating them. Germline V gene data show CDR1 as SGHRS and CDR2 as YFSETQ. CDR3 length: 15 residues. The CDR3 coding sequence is TGCGCCAGCAGGTTACAGGGATCCGGGGGAGATACGCAGTATTTT. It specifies CASRLQGSGGDTQYF.

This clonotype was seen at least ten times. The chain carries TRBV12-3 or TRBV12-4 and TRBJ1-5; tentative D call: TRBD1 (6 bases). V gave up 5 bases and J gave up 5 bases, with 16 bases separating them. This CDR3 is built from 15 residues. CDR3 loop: CASSPGGGRDQPQHF. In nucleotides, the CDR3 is TGTGCCAGCAGTCCGGGAGGGGGGAGGGATCAGCCCCAGCATTTT.

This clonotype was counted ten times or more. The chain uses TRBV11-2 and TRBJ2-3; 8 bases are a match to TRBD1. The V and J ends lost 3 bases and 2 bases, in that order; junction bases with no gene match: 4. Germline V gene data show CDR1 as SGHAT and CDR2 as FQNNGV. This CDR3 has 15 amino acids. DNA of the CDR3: TGTGCCAGCAGCTTCTGGGGACAGGCCACAGATACGCAGTATTTT. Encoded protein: CASSFWGQATDTQYF.

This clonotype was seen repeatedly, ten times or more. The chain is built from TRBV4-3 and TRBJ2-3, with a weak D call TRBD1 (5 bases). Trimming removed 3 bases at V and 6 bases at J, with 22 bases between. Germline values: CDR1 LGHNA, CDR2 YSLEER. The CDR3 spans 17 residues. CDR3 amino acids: CASSQLGQGAMVDTQYF. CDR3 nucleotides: TGCGCCAGCAGCCAGCTAGGGCAGGGCGCTATGGTGGATACGCAGTATTTT.